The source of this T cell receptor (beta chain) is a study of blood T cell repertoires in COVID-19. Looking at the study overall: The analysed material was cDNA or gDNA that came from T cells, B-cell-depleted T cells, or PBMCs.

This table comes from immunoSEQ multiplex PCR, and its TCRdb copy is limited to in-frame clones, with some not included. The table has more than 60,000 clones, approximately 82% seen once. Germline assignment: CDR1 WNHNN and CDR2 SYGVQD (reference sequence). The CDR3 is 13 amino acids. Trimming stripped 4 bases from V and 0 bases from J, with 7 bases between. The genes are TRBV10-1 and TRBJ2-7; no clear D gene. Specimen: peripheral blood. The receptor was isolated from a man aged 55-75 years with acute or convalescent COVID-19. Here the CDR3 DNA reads TGCGCCAGCAGTGCCCCGGGCTCCTACGAGCAGTACTTC. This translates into CASSAPGSYEQYF.